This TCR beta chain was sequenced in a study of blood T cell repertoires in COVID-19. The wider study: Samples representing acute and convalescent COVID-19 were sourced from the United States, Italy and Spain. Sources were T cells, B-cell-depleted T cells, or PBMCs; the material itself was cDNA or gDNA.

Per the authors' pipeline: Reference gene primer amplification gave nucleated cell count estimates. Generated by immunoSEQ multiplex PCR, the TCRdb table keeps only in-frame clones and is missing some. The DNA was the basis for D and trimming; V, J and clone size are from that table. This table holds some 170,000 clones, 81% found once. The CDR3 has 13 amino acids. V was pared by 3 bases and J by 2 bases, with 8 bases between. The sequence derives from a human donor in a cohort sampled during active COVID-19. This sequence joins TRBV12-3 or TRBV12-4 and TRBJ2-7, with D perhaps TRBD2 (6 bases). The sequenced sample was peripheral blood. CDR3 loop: CASSFGSTYEQYF. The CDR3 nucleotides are TGTGCCAGCAGTTTCGGGAGCACCTACGAGCAGTACTTC.